The rows below give T cell receptor beta chains drawn from one sample of a study of blood T cell repertoires in COVID-19. The method was immunoSEQ multiplex PCR; TCRdb's version includes in-frame clones alone and lacks a portion of them. The table has around 130,000 clones, approximately 85% seen once. The sequencing input was peripheral blood. These receptors were collected from a human donor in a cohort sampled during active COVID-19. CDR3s include the opening cysteine and the closing phenylalanine or tryptophan. A D gene is named only where the DNA matches it firmly. Some rows mark clone size as missing; the rest say once, few, many or name a class of expanded clone.

D gene | CDR3 length | clone size | J gene | V gene | CDR3 protein | CDR3 DNA
TRBD2 | 16 | . | TRBJ2-7 | TRBV5-6 | CASSSGGNLISYEQYF | TGTGCCAGCAGCTCGGGGGGGAACCTCATTTCCTACGAGCAGTACTTC
TRBD1 | 15 | . | TRBJ1-5 | TRBV19 | CASSTTGGWGQPQHF | TGTGCCAGTAGTACCACAGGGGGCTGGGGTCAGCCCCAGCATTTT
. | 12 | . | TRBJ2-5 | TRBV5-6 | CASRRGGETQYF | TGTGCCAGCCGCAGGGGCGGAGAGACCCAGTACTTC
. | 16 | . | TRBJ2-1 | TRBV19 | CASSGQGGHIPNEQFF | TGTGCCAGTAGCGGCCAGGGGGGACATATCCCCAATGAGCAGTTCTTC
TRBD1 | 15 | . | TRBJ1-2 | TRBV9 | CASSSGQGVMNGYTF | TGTGCCAGCAGTTCCGGACAGGGGGTGATGAATGGCTACACCTTC
. | 16 | . | TRBJ1-2 | TRBV15 | CATSRDGSGVDYGYTF | TGTGCCACCAGCAGAGATGGATCGGGGGTCGACTATGGCTACACCTTC
TRBD2 | 17 | few | TRBJ2-3 | TRBV9 | CASSFGIAGGGTDTQYF | TGTGCCAGCAGCTTCGGAATAGCGGGAGGCGGCACAGATACGCAGTATTTT
TRBD1 | 15 | . | TRBJ1-4 | TRBV7-2 | CASSLPGQQGEKLFF | TGTGCCAGCAGCCTACCGGGACAGCAAGGGGAAAAACTGTTTTTT
TRBD1 | 18 | . | TRBJ1-2 | TRBV10-3 | CAISGNWGQGQGADGYTF | TGTGCCATCAGTGGAAATTGGGGGCAGGGACAGGGGGCTGACGGCTACACCTTC
TRBD1 | 13 | . | TRBJ1-4 | TRBV29-1 | CSVGGTGTEKLFF | TGCAGCGTTGGGGGGACAGGGACTGAAAAACTGTTTTTT
TRBD2 | 13 | . | TRBJ2-3 | TRBV5-6 | CATGRGVTDTQYF | TGTGCCACCGGGAGGGGGGTCACAGATACGCAGTATTTT
. | 12 | . | TRBJ2-1 | TRBV5-1 | CASSPDWLEQFF | TGCGCCAGCAGCCCCGACTGGCTCGAGCAGTTCTTC
TRBD2 | 18 | . | TRBJ2-6 | TRBV6-2/TRBV6-3 | CASSQPGEGRAGANVLTF | TGTGCCAGCAGCCAACCCGGGGAGGGGCGCGCTGGGGCCAACGTCCTGACTTTC
TRBD2 | 15 | . | TRBJ2-1 | TRBV9 | CASSVFSGSRNEQFF | TGTGCCAGCAGCGTTTTTAGCGGGAGTAGGAATGAGCAGTTCTTC
TRBD1 | 17 | . | TRBJ1-2 | TRBV6-2/TRBV6-3 | CASSYITARGRTYGYTF | TGTGCCAGCAGTTACATTACGGCCAGGGGGCGTACCTATGGCTACACCTTC
TRBD1 | 15 | . | TRBJ2-1 | TRBV6-5 | CASSFYRGSYNEQFF | TGTGCCAGCAGTTTCTACAGGGGCTCCTACAATGAGCAGTTCTTC
. | 14 | . | TRBJ2-7 | TRBV15 | CATSREGGGYEQYF | TGTGCCACCAGCAGAGAGGGTGGCGGCTACGAGCAGTACTTC
TRBD2 | 17 | . | TRBJ2-7 | TRBV7-2 | CASSLRRTSGGLYEQYF | TGTGCCAGCAGCTTAAGGAGGACTAGCGGGGGCCTGTACGAGCAGTACTTC
TRBD2 | 15 | . | TRBJ2-1 | TRBV7-9 | CASKKPGLAANEQFF | TGTGCCAGCAAAAAACCGGGACTAGCGGCCAATGAGCAGTTCTTC
TRBD1 | 15 | . | TRBJ1-4 | TRBV9 | CASSKRDSSGEKLFF | TGTGCCAGCAGCAAACGGGACAGCTCCGGTGAAAAACTGTTTTTT
. | 13 | . | TRBJ1-2 | TRBV11-3 | CASSYARTDGYTF | TGTGCCAGCAGCTATGCCCGGACAGATGGCTACACCTTC
TRBD2 | 14 | . | TRBJ2-5 | TRBV30 | CAWMIGLAGETQYF | TGTGCCTGGATGATAGGACTAGCAGGAGAGACCCAGTACTTC
TRBD2 | 15 | . | TRBJ2-3 | TRBV19 | CASRSGRWGTDTQYF | TGTGCCAGTCGTAGCGGGAGGTGGGGCACAGATACGCAGTATTTT
TRBD1 | 13 | . | TRBJ1-6 | TRBV2 | CASKDRENSPLHF | TGTGCCAGCAAGGACAGGGAGAATTCACCCCTCCACTTT
TRBD2 | 19 | . | TRBJ2-6 | TRBV7-2 | CASSWKSGTRDSGANVLTF | TGTGCCAGCAGCTGGAAATCCGGGACTAGAGACTCTGGGGCCAACGTCCTGACTTTC
TRBD1 | 15 | . | TRBJ1-5 | TRBV19 | CASILQGASNQPQHF | TGTGCCAGTATCTTACAGGGGGCTAGCAATCAGCCCCAGCATTTT
TRBD1 | 14 | . | TRBJ1-4 | TRBV7-9 | CASSLGQLNEKLFF | TGTGCCAGCAGCTTGGGACAGCTTAATGAAAAACTGTTTTTT
. | 13 | . | TRBJ1-2 | TRBV6-1 | CASSEGRPYGYTF | TGTGCCAGCAGTGAAGGGCGGCCCTATGGCTACACCTTC
. | 13 | . | TRBJ2-2 | TRBV5-1 | CASSLLSAGELFF | TGCGCCAGCAGCTTGCTGTCAGCCGGGGAGCTGTTTTTT
. | 15 | . | TRBJ1-6 | TRBV7-2 | CASSLQGGADWPLHF | TGTGCCAGCAGTCTACAGGGTGGAGCCGACTGGCCCCTCCACTTT
. | 14 | . | TRBJ1-4 | TRBV5-4 | CASSTDGRGEKLFF | TGTGCCAGCAGCACCGACGGACGGGGGGAAAAACTGTTTTTT
. | 16 | . | TRBJ2-3 | TRBV7-9 | CASSLYGGGQVDTQYF | TGTGCCAGCAGCTTATACGGCGGGGGACAGGTAGATACGCAGTATTTT
TRBD1 | 13 | . | TRBJ1-5 | TRBV19 | CASSATGGQPQHF | TGTGCCAGTAGTGCGACAGGGGGACAGCCCCAGCATTTT
. | 16 | . | TRBJ2-2 | TRBV7-9 | CASSLESLSGTGELFF | TGTGCCAGCAGCTTAGAGAGCCTCTCGGGCACCGGGGAGCTGTTTTTT
. | 13 | . | TRBJ1-2 | TRBV6-5 | CASSQDEGLGYTF | TGTGCCAGCAGCCAGGATGAGGGTCTGGGCTACACCTTC
TRBD1 | 17 | . | TRBJ1-2 | TRBV2 | CASTPDRGNRGSYGYTF | TGTGCCAGCACCCCTGATCGGGGGAACAGGGGCAGCTATGGCTACACCTTC
. | 13 | . | TRBJ1-1 | TRBV3-1/TRBV3-2 | CASTPRKNTEAFF | TGTGCCAGCACCCCGAGAAAGAACACTGAAGCTTTCTTT
. | 15 | . | TRBJ2-1 | TRBV4-3 | CASSHITGSNNEQFF | TGCGCCAGCAGCCACATAACCGGGTCCAACAATGAGCAGTTCTTC
TRBD1 | 19 | . | TRBJ2-3 | TRBV7-2 | CASSYSWPGQGLATDTQYF | TGTGCCAGCAGCTATAGTTGGCCGGGACAGGGTCTAGCCACAGATACGCAGTATTTT
TRBD2 | 17 | . | TRBJ2-3 | TRBV11-3 | CASSLGLAGAPPDTQYF | TGTGCCAGCAGCTTAGGACTAGCGGGGGCACCACCAGATACGCAGTATTTT
TRBD2 | 15 | . | TRBJ2-5 | TRBV9 | CASSGGLGVLETQYF | TGTGCCAGCAGCGGCGGACTAGGGGTTCTTGAGACCCAGTACTTC
. | 14 | . | TRBJ2-3 | TRBV7-3 | CASSLRTSTDTQYF | TGTGCCAGCAGCCTCAGGACTAGCACAGATACGCAGTATTTT
TRBD2 | 13 | . | TRBJ2-5 | TRBV12-3/TRBV12-4 | CASRGLAQETQYF | TGTGCCAGCAGGGGACTAGCACAAGAGACCCAGTACTTC
. | 11 | . | TRBJ2-7 | TRBV11-2 | CASSFTYEQYF | TGTGCCAGCAGCTTTACCTACGAGCAGTACTTC
. | 15 | . | TRBJ2-1 | TRBV11-1 | CASSHRRGGYNEQFF | TGTGCCAGCAGCCACCGTAGGGGCGGATACAATGAGCAGTTCTTC
. | 15 | . | TRBJ1-1 | TRBV28 | CASRFGGRMNTEAFF | TGTGCCAGCAGGTTTGGGGGGAGGATGAACACTGAAGCTTTCTTT
TRBD2 | 14 | . | TRBJ2-4 | TRBV7-8 | CASSLEGGGNIQYF | TGTGCCAGCAGCTTGGAGGGCGGGGGGAACATTCAGTACTTC
. | 17 | . | TRBJ2-3 | TRBV6-2/TRBV6-3 | CASSYSTGNRGVNTQYF | TGTGCCAGCAGTTACTCTACCGGGAATAGAGGTGTGAATACGCAGTATTTT
TRBD2 | 15 | . | TRBJ2-1 | TRBV11-2 | CASSASGLQGNEQFF | TGTGCCAGCAGCGCTAGCGGCCTACAAGGCAATGAGCAGTTCTTC
. | 13 | . | TRBJ2-3 | TRBV5-4 | CASSLAFPDTQYF | TGTGCCAGCAGCTTGGCATTCCCAGATACGCAGTATTTT
. | 17 | few | TRBJ1-5 | TRBV3-1/TRBV3-2 | CASSQGPAGDLNQPQHF | TGTGCCAGCAGCCAAGGGCCGGCAGGGGATCTTAACCAGCCCCAGCATTTT
TRBD1 | 13 | . | TRBJ2-5 | TRBV7-8 | CATSGGEKETQYF | TGTGCCACCTCAGGGGGCGAGAAAGAGACCCAGTACTTC